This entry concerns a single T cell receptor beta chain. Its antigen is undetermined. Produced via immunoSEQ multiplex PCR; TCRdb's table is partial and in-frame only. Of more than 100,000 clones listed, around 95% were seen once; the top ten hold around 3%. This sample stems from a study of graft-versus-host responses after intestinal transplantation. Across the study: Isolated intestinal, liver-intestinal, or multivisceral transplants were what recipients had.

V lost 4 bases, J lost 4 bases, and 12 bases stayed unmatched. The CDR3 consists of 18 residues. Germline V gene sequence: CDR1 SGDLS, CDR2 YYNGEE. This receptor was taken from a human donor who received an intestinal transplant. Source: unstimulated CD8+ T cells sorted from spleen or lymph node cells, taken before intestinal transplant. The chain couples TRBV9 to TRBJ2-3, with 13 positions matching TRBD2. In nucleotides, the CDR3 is TGTGCCAGCAGCCCTTTAGGACTAGCGGGAGAGTTGGCAGATACGCAGTATTTT. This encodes CASSPLGLAGELADTQYF.